The clone carrying this T cell receptor beta chain occurred many times. The germline CDR1 and CDR2 sequences are DFQATT and SNEGSKA (reference sequence). The V segment lost 2 bases and the J segment 8 bases; nucleotides outside the gene matches: 7. This CDR3 spans 14 amino acids. The data derive from a study of CD8 T cells in ankylosing spondylitis. Library preparation for TCR beta used quantitative 5'-RACE with molecular barcodes. TCRdb used MiXCR to reprocess the 5' RACE reads, holding one entry per CDR3 protein. Of about 320,000 distinct CDR3 sequences detected, roughly 11% appear once; the ten largest clones hold roughly 9.2%.

The sequence came from a female donor with ankylosing spondylitis or in good health (not recorded which). This chain joins TRBV20-1 and TRBJ2-1, with 9 bases that match TRBD2. Sequencing was done on a sample of blood, either unsorted or a sorted T cell fraction (not recorded which). In DNA, the CDR3 is TGCAGTGCTAGACCTAGCGGGATTTACGATGAGCAGTTCTTC. Translating it yields CSARPSGIYDEQFF.